The clone carrying this T cell receptor beta chain was observed at least ten times. Its antigen is unknown. V shed 2 bases and J shed 2 bases, with 6 bases lying between them. Germline CDR1 reads MNHEY; CDR2 reads SVGEGT. This CDR3 spans 13 amino acids. This sample is drawn from a study of T cell repertoires in cytomegalovirus infection. Whole-study results and caveats: The ex vivo response was dominated by HLA-C-restricted CMV-specific TCR beta clonotypes. Public TCR beta family frequency separated CMV-and-HLA carriers, including in an independent cohort.

TCRdb redid the calling of the reads with MiXCR, one entry per CDR3 protein. The data contain about 180,000 distinct CDR3 sequences, 13% to 15% of them singletons. The receptor comes from a human donor in good health (CMV status not recorded). Some clones in this sample may be carry-over from other donors' samples. This sequence joins TRBV6-2 or TRBV6-3 and TRBJ1-2; no definite D call. Sequencing was carried out using PBMCs. The CDR3 loop is CASSYSSNYGYTF. The CDR3 nucleotides are TGTGCCAGCAGTTACAGCTCCAACTATGGCTACACCTTC.